Included here is one TCR beta chain sequence, with context. Germline CDR1 and CDR2: LGHDT and YNNKEL (reference sequence). The CDR3 is 16 amino acids. Trimming left V 6 bases short and J 1 base short, with 16 bases between. A Seattle source enrolled patients during active infection and followed them longitudinally. Methods used by the authors: Amplified reference gene primers provided the basis for estimating nucleated cell counts. Sequencing was performed with immunoSEQ multiplex PCR; in TCRdb, only in-frame clones are kept and a portion is missing. V and J calls plus clone size are reproduced from that table; the DNA served to infer D and trimming. In the table there are under 70,000 clones, about 88% of which are singletons. The data derive from a study of blood T cell repertoires in COVID-19. Turning to the study itself: COVID-19 samples from acute and convalescent phases originated in the United States, Italy and Spain.

This TCR was sampled from an older woman with COVID-19, enrolled during active disease. Sequencing was carried out using peripheral blood. The chain links TRBV3-1 (or the pseudogene TRBV3-2) to TRBJ2-1; weak D call: TRBD2 (7 bases). CDR3 residues: CASRHVGGGSYNEQFF. As DNA, the CDR3 is TGTGCCAGCAGACACGTAGGGGGGGGATCCTACAATGAGCAGTTCTTC.